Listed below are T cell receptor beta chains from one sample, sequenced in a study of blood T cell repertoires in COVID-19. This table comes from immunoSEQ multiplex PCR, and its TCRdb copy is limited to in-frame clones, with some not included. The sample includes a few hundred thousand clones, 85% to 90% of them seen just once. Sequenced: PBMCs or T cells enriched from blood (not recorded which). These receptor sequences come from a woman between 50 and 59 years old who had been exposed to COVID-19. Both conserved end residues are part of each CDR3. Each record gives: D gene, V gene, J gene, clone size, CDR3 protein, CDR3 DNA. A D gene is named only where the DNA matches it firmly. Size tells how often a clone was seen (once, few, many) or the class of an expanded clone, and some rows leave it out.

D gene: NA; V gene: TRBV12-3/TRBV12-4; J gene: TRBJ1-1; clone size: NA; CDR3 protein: CASSQGFSEAFF; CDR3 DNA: TGTGCCAGCAGTCAGGGTTTTAGTGAAGCTTTCTTT
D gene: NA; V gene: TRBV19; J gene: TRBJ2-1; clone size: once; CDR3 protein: CASGTGSWGEQFF; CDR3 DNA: TGTGCCAGTGGTACAGGGTCCTGGGGTGAGCAGTTCTTC
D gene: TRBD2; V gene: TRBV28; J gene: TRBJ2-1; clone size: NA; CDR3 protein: CASGGTSGLYNEQFF; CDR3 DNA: TGTGCCAGCGGCGGGACTAGCGGGCTATACAATGAGCAGTTCTTC
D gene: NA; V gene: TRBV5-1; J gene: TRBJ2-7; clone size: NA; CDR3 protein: CASSATSYEQYF; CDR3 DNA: TGCGCCAGCAGCGCGACTTCCTACGAGCAGTACTTC
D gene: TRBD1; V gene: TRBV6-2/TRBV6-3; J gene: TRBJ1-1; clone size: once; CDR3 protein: CASSYTYRGTEAFF; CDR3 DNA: TGTGCCAGCAGTTACACCTACAGGGGGACTGAAGCTTTCTTT
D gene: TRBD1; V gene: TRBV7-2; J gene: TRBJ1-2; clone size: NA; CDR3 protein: CASSLTGGSIYGYTF; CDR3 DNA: TGTGCCAGCAGCTTGACAGGGGGTTCGATCTATGGCTACACCTTC
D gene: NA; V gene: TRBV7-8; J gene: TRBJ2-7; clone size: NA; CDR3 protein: CASSNSWGRGTYEQYF; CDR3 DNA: TGTGCCAGCAGCAACTCCTGGGGCAGGGGAACCTACGAGCAGTACTTC
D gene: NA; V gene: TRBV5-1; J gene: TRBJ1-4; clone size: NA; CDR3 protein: CASSKDVSGTNEKLFF; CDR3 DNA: TGCGCCAGCAGTAAAGACGTGTCAGGAACTAATGAAAAACTGTTTTTT
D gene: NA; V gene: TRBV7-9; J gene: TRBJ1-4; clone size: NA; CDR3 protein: CASSLTTGFNEKLFF; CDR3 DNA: TGTGCCAGCAGCTTAACGACAGGATTTAATGAAAAACTGTTTTTT
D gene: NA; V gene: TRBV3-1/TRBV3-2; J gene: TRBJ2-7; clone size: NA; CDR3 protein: CASSQNRDYEQYF; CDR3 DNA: TGTGCCAGCAGCCAGAACAGGGACTACGAGCAGTACTTC
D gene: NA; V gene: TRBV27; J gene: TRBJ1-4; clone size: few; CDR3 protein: CASSLYSGSYTTNEKLFF; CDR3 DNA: TGTGCCAGCAGTTTGTATTCGGGGAGTTACACAACTAATGAAAAACTGTTTTTT
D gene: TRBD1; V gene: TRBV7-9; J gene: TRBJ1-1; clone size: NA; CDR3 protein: CASSSGRDRGFSGTEAFF; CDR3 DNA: TGTGCCAGCAGCTCCGGCCGGGACAGGGGCTTTTCCGGCACTGAAGCTTTCTTT
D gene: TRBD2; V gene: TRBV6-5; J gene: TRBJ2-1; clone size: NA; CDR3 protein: CASSYSKLAGAYEQFF; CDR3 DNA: TGTGCCAGCAGTTATTCGAAACTAGCGGGGGCCTATGAGCAGTTCTTC
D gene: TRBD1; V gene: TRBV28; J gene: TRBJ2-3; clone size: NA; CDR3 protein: CASETGPTDTQYF; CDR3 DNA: TGTGCCAGCGAGACAGGGCCCACAGATACGCAGTATTTT
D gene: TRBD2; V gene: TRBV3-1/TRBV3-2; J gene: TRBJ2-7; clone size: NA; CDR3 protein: CASSQVLSLAGGRSSYEQYF; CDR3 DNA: TGTGCCAGCAGCCAAGTGCTCTCACTAGCGGGGGGCCGAAGCTCCTACGAGCAGTACTTC
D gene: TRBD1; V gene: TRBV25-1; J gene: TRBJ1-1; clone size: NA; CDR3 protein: CASSRTGGLMNTEAFF; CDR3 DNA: TGTGCCAGCAGTAGGACAGGGGGCCTAATGAACACTGAAGCTTTCTTT
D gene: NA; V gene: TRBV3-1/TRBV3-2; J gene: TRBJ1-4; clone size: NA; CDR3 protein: CASSQRGLGEKLFF; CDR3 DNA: TGTGCCAGCAGCCAAAGGGGTTTAGGAGAAAAACTGTTTTTT
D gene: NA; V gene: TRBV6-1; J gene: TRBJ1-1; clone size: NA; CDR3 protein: CASSEGRGYTEAFF; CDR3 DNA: TGTGCCAGCAGTGAAGGAAGGGGGTACACTGAAGCTTTCTTT
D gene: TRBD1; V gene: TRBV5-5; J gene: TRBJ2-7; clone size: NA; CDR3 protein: CASSLQTGDYEQYF; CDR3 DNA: TGTGCCAGCAGCCTCCAGACAGGGGACTACGAGCAGTACTTC
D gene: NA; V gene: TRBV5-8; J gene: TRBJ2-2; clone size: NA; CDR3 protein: CASSLGGHVTGELFF; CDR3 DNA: TGTGCCAGCAGCCTCGGGGGGCACGTCACCGGGGAGCTGTTTTTT
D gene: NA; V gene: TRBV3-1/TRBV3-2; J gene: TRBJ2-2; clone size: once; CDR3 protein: CASSQVDTGELFF; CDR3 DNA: TGTGCCAGCAGCCAAGTCGACACCGGGGAGCTGTTTTTT
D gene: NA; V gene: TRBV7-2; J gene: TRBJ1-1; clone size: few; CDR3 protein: CASSAHGGTGFTEAFF; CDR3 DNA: TGTGCCAGCAGCGCTCATGGGGGAACAGGGTTCACTGAAGCTTTCTTT
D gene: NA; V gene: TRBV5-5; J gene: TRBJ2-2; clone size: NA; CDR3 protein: CASSFDRTGELFF; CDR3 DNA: TGTGCCAGCAGCTTTGACAGGACCGGGGAGCTGTTTTTT
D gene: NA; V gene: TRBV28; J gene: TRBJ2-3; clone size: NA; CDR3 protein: CASSERDTQYF; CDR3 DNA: TGTGCCAGCAGTGAGCGAGATACGCAGTATTTT
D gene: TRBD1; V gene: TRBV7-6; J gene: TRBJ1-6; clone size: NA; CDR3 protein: CASSLEGGVGGLYPNSPLHF; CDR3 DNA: TGTGCCAGCAGCCTAGAAGGAGGGGTAGGGGGCCTCTACCCTAATTCACCCCTCCACTTT
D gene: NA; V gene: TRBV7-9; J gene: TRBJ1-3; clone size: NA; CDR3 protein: CASSQDWSSGNTIYF; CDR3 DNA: TGTGCCAGCAGCCAGGACTGGAGCTCTGGAAACACCATATATTTT
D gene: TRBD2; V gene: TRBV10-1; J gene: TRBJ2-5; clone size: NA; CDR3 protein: CASSERLAGRQETQYF; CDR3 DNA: TGCGCCAGCAGTGAACGACTAGCGGGGAGACAAGAGACCCAGTACTTC